This T cell receptor (beta chain) was obtained from a study of siplizumab effects on memory and regulatory T cells. The CDR3 extends over 15 amino acids. Germline CDR1 and CDR2: SGDLS and YYNGEE. The germline V and J ends were trimmed by 0 bases and 0 bases, with 9 bases remaining between them. Only in-frame clones appear in the TCRdb table, and some are missing; sequencing was by immunoSEQ multiplex PCR. The sample has under 150,000 clones, around 94% seen once. The sample taken for sequencing was non-Treg CD4+ T cells sorted from blood. The gene calls are TRBV9 and TRBJ2-5; D is uncertain. This clonotype was sampled from a human donor in good health. CDR3 nucleotide sequence: TGTGCCAGCAGCGTAGGGGTCAAAAACCAAGAGACCCAGTACTTC. Translated: CASSVGVKNQETQYF.